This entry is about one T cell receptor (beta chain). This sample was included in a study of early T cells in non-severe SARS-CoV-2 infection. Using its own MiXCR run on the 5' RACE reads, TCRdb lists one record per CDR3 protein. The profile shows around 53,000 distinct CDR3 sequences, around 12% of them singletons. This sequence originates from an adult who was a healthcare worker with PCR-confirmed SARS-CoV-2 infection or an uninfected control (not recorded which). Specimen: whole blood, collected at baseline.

The CDR3 nucleotides read TGTGCCAGCAGCTTATTTAGCGGGAGGACAAGAACCGACGGGGAGCTGTTTTTT. It is translated as CASSLFSGRTRTDGELFF. The chain has TRBV13 and TRBJ2-2; 10 bases are shared with TRBD2. This CDR3 comprises 18 residues. V dropped 2 bases and J dropped 7; count of bases not matched to a gene: 13. CDR1 PRHDT and CDR2 FYEKMQ come from the germline V gene (reference sequence).